This TCR beta chain was found in a study of blood T cell repertoires in COVID-19. At the level of the study: The United States, Italy and Spain supplied acute and convalescent COVID-19 samples. In each case, the material was cDNA or gDNA derived from T cells, B-cell-depleted T cells, or PBMCs.

V was clipped by 6 bases and J by 5 bases; unmatched bases: 6. The CDR3 contains 13 residues. In the source study's methods: Reference gene primer amplification in the assay estimated nucleated cell counts. Profiled with immunoSEQ multiplex PCR; TCRdb holds only in-frame clones, not every one. The V and J calls and clone size are taken from that table; D and trimming were inferred from the DNA. In the table there are over 100,000 clones, 86% of which are singletons. To note about this clone: Since a much larger clone is just one base distant, this may be a read error.

This receptor was taken from a man aged 35 to 55 with acute or convalescent COVID-19. This rearrangement joins TRBV12-3 or TRBV12-4 to TRBJ1-2; 7 bases map to TRBD1. Sequenced material: peripheral blood. CDR3 sequence (DNA): TGTGCCAGCAGCCCACAGGGGCGGTATGGCTACACCTTC. Translated: CASSPQGRYGYTF.